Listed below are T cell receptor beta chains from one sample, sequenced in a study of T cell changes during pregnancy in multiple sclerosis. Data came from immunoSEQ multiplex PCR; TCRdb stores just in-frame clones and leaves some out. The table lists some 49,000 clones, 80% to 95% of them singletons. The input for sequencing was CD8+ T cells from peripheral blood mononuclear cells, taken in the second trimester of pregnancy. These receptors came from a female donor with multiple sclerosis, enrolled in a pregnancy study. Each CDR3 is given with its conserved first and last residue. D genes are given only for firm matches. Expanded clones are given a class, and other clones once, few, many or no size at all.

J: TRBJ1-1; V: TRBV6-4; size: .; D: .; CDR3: CASSDSEENTEAFF; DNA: TGTGCCAGCAGTGACTCGGAGGAGAACACTGAAGCTTTCTTT
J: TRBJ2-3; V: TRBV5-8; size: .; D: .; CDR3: CASSVITDTQYF; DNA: TGTGCCAGCAGTGTTATCACAGATACGCAGTATTTT
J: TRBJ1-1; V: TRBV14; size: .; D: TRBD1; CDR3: CASSQPTGGTEAFF; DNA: TGTGCCAGCAGCCAACCTACAGGGGGCACTGAAGCTTTCTTT
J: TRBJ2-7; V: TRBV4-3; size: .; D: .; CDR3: CASSHTFRGSYEQYF; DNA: TGCGCCAGCAGCCACACGTTCAGGGGCTCCTACGAGCAGTACTTC
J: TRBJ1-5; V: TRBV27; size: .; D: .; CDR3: CASSLIQGRQPQHF; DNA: TGTGCCAGCAGTTTAATACAGGGTCGTCAGCCCCAGCATTTT
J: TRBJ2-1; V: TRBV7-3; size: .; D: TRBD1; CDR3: CASSLVSGTGGYNEQFF; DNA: TGTGCCAGCAGCTTAGTGTCCGGGACAGGGGGTTACAATGAGCAGTTCTTC
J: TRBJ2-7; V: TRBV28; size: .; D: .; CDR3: CASSQTDEQYF; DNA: TGTGCCAGCAGTCAAACAGACGAGCAGTACTTC
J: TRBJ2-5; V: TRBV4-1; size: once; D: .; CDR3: CAAADRQTKTQYF; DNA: TGCGCCGCGGCTGACAGGCAGACGAAGACCCAGTACTTC
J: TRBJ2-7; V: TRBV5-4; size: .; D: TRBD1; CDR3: CASSLGTGAYEQYF; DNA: TGTGCCAGCAGCTTGGGGACAGGGGCCTACGAGCAGTACTTC
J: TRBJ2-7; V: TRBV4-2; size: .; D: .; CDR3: CASSHPGAYEQYF; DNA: TGTGCCAGCAGCCACCCGGGAGCCTACGAGCAGTACTTC
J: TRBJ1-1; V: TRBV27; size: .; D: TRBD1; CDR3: CASSPGWGTGQGNTEAFF; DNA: TGTGCCAGCAGTCCCGGCTGGGGAACGGGACAGGGCAACACTGAAGCTTTCTTT
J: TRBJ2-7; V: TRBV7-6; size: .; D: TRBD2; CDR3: CASSWTSGVYEQYF; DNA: TGTGCCAGCAGCTGGACTAGCGGGGTCTACGAGCAGTACTTC
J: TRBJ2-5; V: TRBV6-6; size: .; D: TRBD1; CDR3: CASKGQGLRETQYF; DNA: TGTGCCAGCAAGGGACAGGGGTTGCGAGAGACCCAGTACTTC
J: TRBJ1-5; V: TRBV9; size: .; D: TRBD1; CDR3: CASSVGLTGQPQHF; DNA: TGTGCCAGCAGCGTAGGCCTGACAGGGCAGCCCCAGCATTTT
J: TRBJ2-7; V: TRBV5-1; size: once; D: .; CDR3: CASSLEGTKGSYEQYF; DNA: TGCGCCAGCAGCTTGGAAGGGACAAAGGGCTCCTACGAGCAGTACTTC
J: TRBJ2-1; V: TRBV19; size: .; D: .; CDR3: CASRPAVLQGRNEQFF; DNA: TGTGCCAGTAGGCCCGCAGTGTTACAGGGTAGAAATGAGCAGTTCTTC
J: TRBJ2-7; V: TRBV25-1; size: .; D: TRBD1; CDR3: CASSGPGQTYEQYF; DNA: TGTGCCAGCAGTGGACCGGGACAGACCTACGAGCAGTACTTC
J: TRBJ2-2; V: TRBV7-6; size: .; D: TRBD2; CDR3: CASSLGLAGTGELFF; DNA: TGTGCCAGCAGCTTAGGGCTAGCGGGGACCGGGGAGCTGTTTTTT
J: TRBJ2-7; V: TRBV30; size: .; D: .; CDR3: CAWSVRHEVYEQYF; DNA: TGTGCCTGGAGTGTACGACACGAAGTCTACGAGCAGTACTTC
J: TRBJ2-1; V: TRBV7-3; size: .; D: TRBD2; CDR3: CASSPARSGEIHEQFF; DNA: TGTGCCAGCAGCCCGGCAAGGAGCGGGGAAATTCATGAGCAGTTCTTC
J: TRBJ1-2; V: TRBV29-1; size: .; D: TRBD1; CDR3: CSVEDPFGGQAGGNYGYTF; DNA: TGCAGCGTTGAAGATCCCTTTGGTGGACAGGCCGGGGGTAACTATGGCTACACCTTC
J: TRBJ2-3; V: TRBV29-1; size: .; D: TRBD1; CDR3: CSVRDRITDTQYF; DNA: TGCAGCGTGAGGGACAGAATCACAGATACGCAGTATTTT